Below are 6 T cell receptor beta chains sequenced from a single sample in a study of T cells in Graves' hyperthyroidism and ophthalmopathy (dated by TCRdb to the late 2010s). The library was produced with multiplex PCR. The instrument was an Illumina HiSeq 2000. The TCR beta CDR3 regions were amplified from RNA transcripts. The first round of RT-PCR for the TCR CDR3 was performed with the HTBI primer set and the Qiagen OneStep RT-PCR kit. The public reads were run again by TCRdb, first through fastp at Q25 and then through MiXCR, and only productive beta chains were kept. CDR3 protein duplicates are merged, each entry listing the most common genes and DNA. The sample yields some 300,000 distinct CDR3 sequences; 15% to 20% were counted once. The ten largest clones add up to just under 40% of the sample. The specimen was blood. The receptors come from a man over 45 with Graves' ophthalmopathy.

This chain joins TRBV7-2 and TRBJ2-3; possible D gene TRBD2, 6 bases. This CDR3 contains 16 residues. V was clipped by 5 bases and J by 5 bases, with 20 bases between them. Germline CDR1 is SGHTA and CDR2 is FQGNSA. CDR3 region: CASSQRGTPPGDTQYF. The CDR3 DNA sequence: TGTGCCAGCAGCCAGAGAGGGACTCCTCCCGGAGATACGCAGTATTTT.

This chain links TRBV9 with TRBJ2-7, with D perhaps assigned TRBD1 or TRBD2 (5 bases each). This CDR3 comprises 14 residues. Deletions cut 0 bases from V and 0 bases from J, with 7 bases between. CDR1 and CDR2 (germline): SGDLS, YYNGEE. The CDR3: CASSVGDHSYEQYF. As DNA, the CDR3 is TGTGCCAGCAGCGTAGGGGACCACTCCTACGAGCAGTACTTC. Variable domain in full (rest from reference TRBV9 and TRBJ2-7): DSGVTQTPKHLITATGQRVTLRCSPRSGDLSVYWYQQSLDQGLQFLIQYYNGEERAKGNILERFSAQQFPDLHSELNLSSLELGDSALYFCASSVGDHSYEQYFGPGTRLTVT.

This chain uses TRBV19 with TRBJ1-1; no clear D. The CDR3 is 13 amino acids. The V end was cut by 3 bases, the J end by 1 base, with 6 bases between. Germline assignment: CDR1 LNHDA and CDR2 SQIVND (reference sequence). CDR3 amino acids: CASSIPPNTEAFF. The CDR3 nucleotides read TGTGCCAGTAGTATCCCCCCGAACACTGAAGCTTTCTTT. The full variable domain, completed using reference TRBV19 and TRBJ1-1, is DGGITQSPKYLFRKEGQNVTLSCEQNLNHDAMYWYRQDPGQGLRLIYYSQIVNDFQKGDIAEGYSVSREKKESFPLTVTSAQKNPTAFYLCASSIPPNTEAFFGQGTRLTVV.

This clonotype has a count of ten or more. The chain links TRBV20-1 to TRBJ2-1, with 10 bases matching TRBD2. V lost 6 bases to trimming and J lost 7 bases; unmatched junction nucleotides: 9. CDR1 and CDR2 from the germline V gene are DFQATT and SNEGSKA (reference sequence). CDR3 length: 14 amino acids. CDR3 protein: CSAQAGGPRNEQFF. The CDR3 DNA reads as TGCAGTGCGCAAGCGGGAGGGCCTCGGAATGAGCAGTTCTTC.

The chain combines TRBV5-1 with TRBJ2-3; no clear D gene. CDR3 size: 15 residues. Germline assignment: CDR1 SGHRS and CDR2 YFSETQ. Trimming removed 1 base at V and 1 base at J, with 10 bases between. CDR3 sequence: CASSLSGYGTDTQYF. The CDR3 DNA follows: TGCGCCAGCAGCTTGAGTGGTTATGGCACAGATACGCAGTATTTT.

This clonotype was recorded a few times. The chain employs TRBV28 and TRBJ1-2; TRBD1 is a possible D gene (5 bases). The CDR3 has 13 amino acids. Germline V lookup: CDR1 MDHEN, CDR2 SYDVKM. V was pared by 2 bases and J by 4 bases, with 8 bases between. The CDR3 loop reads CASSLIQAYGYTF. CDR3 nucleotide sequence: TGTGCCAGCAGTTTAATACAGGCCTATGGCTACACCTTC.